The 9 T cell receptor beta chains below all came from one sample that was sequenced in a study of cytomegalovirus exposure and HLA in healthy donors. The PCR made use of 60 Vbeta and 13 Jbeta primers. The assay was immunoSEQ multiplex PCR, and TCRdb's table has in-frame clones only and misses some. Seen here are 140,000 or so clones, more than 80% observed once, and the top ten hold about 4.1%. Sequenced material: PBMCs. Receptors were obtained from a woman aged 40 to 50 in good health and CMV-seropositive.

The chain uses TRBV6-4 and TRBJ2-2; D gene unclear. The CDR3 is made up of 13 amino acids. Germline CDR1 and CDR2: MRHNA and SNTAGT. V was pared by 4 bases and J by 4 bases, with 7 bases between. The chain's CDR3 is CASSASVTGELFF. The CDR3 DNA sequence: TGTGCCAGCAGTGCCTCCGTCACCGGGGAGCTGTTTTTT.

The rearrangement joins TRBV28 to TRBJ1-2; D is unclear. The V and J ends lost 7 bases and 5 bases respectively, with 14 bases between them. This CDR3 is 13 amino acids long. CDR1 and CDR2 from the germline V gene are MDHEN and SYDVKM. CDR3 sequence: CASTRTGLYGYTF. The CDR3 nucleotides read TGTGCCAGCACTAGGACCGGACTTTATGGCTACACCTTC.

In this sample, this clone turned up once. V is TRBV28 and J is TRBJ2-3; 10 nucleotides agree with TRBD2. There are 16 residues in the CDR3. Germline CDR1 reads MDHEN; CDR2 reads SYDVKM. V gave up 4 bases and J gave up 4 bases; unmatched junction bases: 8. The CDR3 is CASSSRASGSPDTQYF. The CDR3 nucleotides are TGTGCCAGCAGTTCTCGGGCTAGCGGGAGTCCAGATACGCAGTATTTT.

Comment on this clone: The same CDR3 is also encoded by other DNA sequences in this sample. The J gene is TRBJ2-7, the V gene TRBV19; D possibly corresponds to TRBD1 (5 bases). This CDR3 is 13 amino acids long. Per germline, CDR1 LNHDA and CDR2 SQIVND (reference sequence). V was trimmed by 3 bases and J by 2 bases, leaving 8 bases between them. For the CDR3, the DNA is TGTGCCAGTAGTATTCAAGGGGCCTACGAGCAGTACTTC. Translated, it gives CASSIQGAYEQYF.

This chain uses TRBV4-1 with TRBJ2-5; 7 bases align to TRBD2. The J call is doubtful: the DNA matches TRBJ2-7 better. Germline V gene lookup returns CDR1 MGHRA and CDR2 YSYEKL. This CDR3 has 16 residues. The CDR3 nucleotides read TGCGCCAGCAGCCAAGCGGCTGGCCTAGCGGTCTACGAGCAGTACTTC. Encoded protein: CASSQAAGLAVYEQYF.

The CDR3 nucleotides read TGTGCCAGCAGCCCCCAAGGGGTAGCGGGAACTGTAGATACGCAGTATTTT. Its protein product is CASSPQGVAGTVDTQYF. This chain uses TRBV9 with TRBJ2-3, with TRBD2 identical over 8 bases. Per germline, CDR1 SGDLS and CDR2 YYNGEE. This CDR3 has 17 residues. With V trimmed by 4 bases and J by 5 bases, 15 bases remained unmatched.

J is TRBJ1-2 and V is TRBV6-6; D is possibly TRBD1 (5 bases). The CDR3 is made up of 14 amino acids. The V end lost 4 bases, the J end lost 5 bases, and 14 bases lay between the germline ends. The germline gives CDR1 MNHNY, CDR2 SVGAGI (reference sequence). The CDR3 reads CASSSGTFGYGYTF. As DNA, the CDR3 is TGTGCCAGCAGTTCAGGGACTTTTGGGTATGGCTACACCTTC.

The chain is built from TRBV9 and TRBJ1-2; D may be TRBD1 (6 bases). CDR1 is SGDLS and CDR2 is YYNGEE in the germline V gene. The CDR3 has 17 amino acids. V shed 4 bases and J shed 4 bases, with 23 bases lying between them. CDR3 sequence: CASSTYDGAGALYGYTF. CDR3 DNA: TGTGCCAGCAGCACGTATGATGGGGCGGGGGCCCTCTATGGCTACACCTTC.

The chain links TRBV28 to TRBJ2-7; 9 bases match TRBD1. Germline assignment: CDR1 MDHEN and CDR2 SYDVKM. V lost 6 bases and J lost 3; bases outside the gene matches: 9. The CDR3 covers 15 residues. CDR3 nucleotide sequence: TGTGCCAGCAGAAACATGCCGGGACAGGGCTACGAGCAGTACTTC. Protein: CASRNMPGQGYEQYF.